Following are 29 T cell receptor beta chains from one sample sequenced in a study of CD8 T cells in ankylosing spondylitis. A single record per CDR3 protein comes from TCRdb applying MiXCR to the 5' RACE reads. Of a few hundred thousand distinct CDR3 sequences in the sample, less than 25% were seen once. Sequenced sample: blood, either unsorted or a sorted T cell fraction (not recorded which). These receptors were obtained from a female donor with ankylosing spondylitis or in good health (not recorded which).

The chain is built from TRBV28 and TRBJ2-7, with D perhaps matching TRBD1 or TRBD2 (6 bases each). The V end lost 6 bases, the J end lost 1 base, and 10 bases lay between the germline ends. CDR3 length: 13 residues. CDR1 and CDR2 from the germline V gene are MDHEN and SYDVKM. For the CDR3, the DNA is TGTGCCAGCAGGAGGGGGGCTTCCTACGAGCAGTACTTC. Its translation is CASRRGASYEQYF.

V usage is TRBV27 and J usage is TRBJ2-5; the D call may be TRBD1 or TRBD2 (5 bases each). CDR1 is MNHEY and CDR2 is SMNVEV in the germline V gene (reference sequence). The CDR3 has 14 amino acids. The germline V and J ends were trimmed by 1 base and 4 bases, with 10 bases remaining between them. The chain's CDR3 is CASSLFGGRETQYF. The DNA of the CDR3 is TGTGCCAGCAGTTTATTTGGGGGTCGAGAGACCCAGTACTTC.

This clonotype came up a few times. The genes are TRBV4-3 and TRBJ2-5, with D possibly being TRBD2 (7 bases). The germline V gene encodes CDR1 LGHNA and CDR2 YSLEER. The CDR3 is made up of 15 amino acids. Deletions cut 1 base from V and 4 bases from J, with 13 bases between. The CDR3 region has the DNA TGCGCCAGCAGCCAAGGGGGGCGGGAGAGAGAGACCCAGTACTTC. This sequence encodes CASSQGGRERETQYF.

J is TRBJ2-1 and V is TRBV27, with a weak D call TRBD2 (5 bases). V was clipped by 2 bases and J by 0 bases, with 14 bases between them. This CDR3 region has 17 residues. The V gene's germline CDR1 is MNHEY and CDR2 SMNVEV (reference sequence). CDR3 region: CASSLTRAALSYNEQFF. Written as DNA, the CDR3 is TGTGCCAGCAGTTTAACCAGAGCGGCCCTCTCCTACAATGAGCAGTTCTTC.

This clonotype showed up just a few times. The chain links TRBV6-5 to TRBJ2-7; 9 positions match TRBD1. Germline V gene lookup returns CDR1 MNHEY and CDR2 SVGAGI. J gave up 5 bases and V 0 bases, and 5 bases lay outside the gene matches. The CDR3 is 15 amino acids. CDR3 sequence (DNA): TGTGCCAGCAGTTACTCCTTTGACAGGGGGAACGAGCAGTACTTC. Its protein is CASSYSFDRGNEQYF.

This clonotype was found a few times. This rearrangement joins TRBV4-3 to TRBJ2-1, with D possibly TRBD2 on 6 matching bases. The CDR3 is made up of 15 amino acids. Trimming removed 3 bases from V and 0 bases from J, with 9 bases in between. From germline, CDR1 is LGHNA and CDR2 YSLEER. CDR3: CASSQEGSSYNEQFF. In DNA, the CDR3 is TGCGCCAGCAGCCAGGAGGGAAGCTCCTACAATGAGCAGTTCTTC.

The V gene is TRBV7-9, the J gene TRBJ2-5; 10 bases map to TRBD2. Germline-derived CDR1 and CDR2 are SEHNR and FQNEAQ (reference sequence). CDR3 length: 14 residues. Unmatched junction bases numbered 8, after V lost 1 base and J lost 12 bases. The CDR3 loop reads CASSLGLAGDLEYF. CDR3 sequence (DNA): TGTGCCAGCAGCTTAGGGCTAGCGGGAGATCTCGAGTACTTC.

This clonotype was picked up a small number of times. This chain joins TRBV20-1 and TRBJ2-7; perhaps TRBD1 as D (5 bases). The V end lost 3 bases, the J end lost 3 bases, and 9 bases lay between the germline ends. The germline gives CDR1 DFQATT, CDR2 SNEGSKA (reference sequence). This CDR3 region has 12 residues. Here the CDR3 reads CSASWGGYEQYF. CDR3 in DNA: TGCAGTGCTAGCTGGGGCGGCTACGAGCAGTACTTC.

The chain carries TRBV15 and TRBJ2-1, with 11 positions matching TRBD2. V was pared by 5 bases and J by 3 bases, with 3 bases of the junction left unmatched. The CDR3 extends over 15 amino acids. Germline values: CDR1 LNHNV, CDR2 YYDKDF (reference sequence). This CDR3 is CATSPGTSGYNEQFF. The CDR3 region has the DNA TGTGCCACCAGCCCCGGGACTAGCGGCTACAATGAGCAGTTCTTC.

This clonotype was seen a few times. The genes are TRBV5-4 and TRBJ2-1, with 9 bases identical to TRBD1. The J segment lost 1 base and the V segment lost 6 bases, leaving 5 bases of the junction unmatched. Germline V gene lookup returns CDR1 SGHNT and CDR2 YYREEE (reference sequence). The CDR3 totals 15 residues. CDR3 residues: CASTPGTGSYNEQFF. CDR3 bases: TGTGCCAGCACACCCGGGACAGGGTCCTACAATGAGCAGTTCTTC.

This clonotype has only a few counts. The chain is built from TRBV20-1 and TRBJ2-1; 7 bases agree with TRBD2. Germline assignment: CDR1 DFQATT and CDR2 SNEGSKA (reference sequence). V lost 6 bases, J lost 0 bases, and 20 bases stayed unmatched. There are 19 residues in the CDR3. The CDR3 bases are TGCAGTGCACGGAGCCCCTGGACTAGAATCATAAGCTCCTACAATGAGCAGTTCTTC. Translation: CSARSPWTRIISSYNEQFF.

The table lists this clonotype with many counts. The V and J genes are TRBV20-1 and TRBJ2-5, with 9 nucleotides matching TRBD2. Trimming took 4 bases from V and 5 from J; bases not matched to a gene: 5. The CDR3 length is 13 residues. Germline V gene lookup returns CDR1 DFQATT and CDR2 SNEGSKA (reference sequence). CDR3 in amino acids: CSATRTSVETQYF. The CDR3 DNA is TGCAGTGCTACACGGACTAGCGTGGAGACCCAGTACTTC.

A few counts support this clonotype. The genes are TRBV7-2 and TRBJ2-6; TRBD1 might be the D (6 bases). The germline V gene has CDR1 SGHTA and CDR2 FQGNSA. The CDR3 covers 20 residues. Trimming shortened V by 0 bases and J by 1 base, and 19 bases separated the two germline ends. CDR3 in amino acids: CASSLAGTPRKRSGANVLTF. In DNA, the CDR3 is TGTGCCAGCAGCTTAGCGGGGACACCCAGAAAACGGTCTGGGGCCAACGTCCTGACTTTC.

This chain's CDR3 is CASSFEGRETQYF. The CDR3 bases are TGTGCCAGCAGCTTCGAGGGGAGGGAGACCCAGTACTTC. The V call is TRBV12-3 or TRBV12-4, the J call TRBJ2-5; maybe TRBD2 (6 bases). Trimming removed 6 bases at V and 5 bases at J, with 13 bases between. CDR3 length equals 13 residues.

This clonotype was picked up a small number of times. The genes are TRBV15 and TRBJ1-4, with D possibly TRBD1 on 6 matching bases. Trimming pared 4 bases from V and 6 bases from J, leaving 12 bases between. This CDR3 has 14 residues. CDR1 and CDR2 from the germline V gene are LNHNV and YYDKDF (reference sequence). In nucleotides, the CDR3 is TGTGCCACCAGCACTCAGGGGAGGGATGAAAAACTGTTTTTT. It encodes CATSTQGRDEKLFF. Based on the CDR3 plus reference TRBV15 and TRBJ1-4, the full variable domain is DAMVIQNPRYQVTQFGKPVTLSCSQTLNHNVMYWYQQKSSQAPKLLFHYYDKDFNNEADTPDNFQSRRPNTSFCFLDIRSPGLGDTAMYLCATSTQGRDEKLFFGSGTQLSVL.

This chain connects TRBV5-1 to TRBJ2-1; the D is unclear. V was clipped by 4 bases and J by 4 bases, with 9 bases between them. In germline, CDR1 is SGHRS, CDR2 YFSETQ. The CDR3 loop spans 13 amino acids. CDR3 sequence reads: CASSTGWYNEQFF. CDR3 DNA sequence: TGCGCCAGCAGCACGGGTTGGTACAATGAGCAGTTCTTC.

The CDR3 is CASSHSSGSTDTQYF. The CDR3 nucleotides read TGTGCCAGCAGCCACAGTAGCGGGTCCACAGATACGCAGTATTTT. This chain links TRBV12-3 or TRBV12-4 with TRBJ2-3, with 7 bases aligning to TRBD2. The CDR3 spans 15 residues. Trimming removed 6 bases from V and 2 bases from J; junction bases left unmatched: 8.

The table lists this clonotype with a few counts. DNA for the CDR3: TGTGCCAGCAGTTTCAAGGCTGACACCGGGGAGCTGTTTTTT. Its protein is CASSFKADTGELFF. This chain joins TRBV12-3 or TRBV12-4 and TRBJ2-2; D gene ambiguous. V was clipped by 3 bases and J by 3 bases, with 8 bases between them. The CDR3 extends over 14 amino acids.

The chain has TRBV30 and TRBJ1-1, with D unresolved. CDR1 and CDR2 from the germline V gene are GTSNPN and SVGIG (reference sequence). The CDR3 length is 13 residues. Trimming took off 1 base at V and 5 bases at J, with 11 bases between the two ends. CDR3 sequence reads: CAWSGIFGTEAFF. CDR3 bases: TGTGCCTGGAGTGGGATATTTGGGACTGAAGCTTTCTTT.

This clonotype was counted a few times. This chain connects TRBV10-3 to TRBJ1-5; D may be TRBD1 (6 bases). The germline V gene has CDR1 ENHRY and CDR2 SYGVKD. V was cut by 0 bases and J by 4 bases, with 13 bases left in between. The CDR3 length is 16 residues. The DNA of the CDR3 is TGTGCCATCAGTGAGTCAGGGGGTAAAGGGAATCAGCCCCAGCATTTT. It is translated as CAISESGGKGNQPQHF.

This clonotype was seen only a few times. The rearrangement links TRBV12-3 or TRBV12-4 to TRBJ1-4; D gene unclear. CDR3 length equals 14 residues. V gave up 8 bases and J gave up 1 base, with 11 bases separating them. The CDR3 DNA is TGTGCCAGCGCACAAGGTTTAACTAATGAAAAACTGTTTTTT. Translation gives CASAQGLTNEKLFF.

This chain links TRBV4-3 with TRBJ2-3; 7 nucleotides match TRBD1. Germline CDR1 reads LGHNA; CDR2 reads YSLEER. The CDR3 loop spans 16 amino acids. V was pared by 0 bases and J by 2 bases, with 5 bases of the junction left unmatched. DNA for the CDR3: TGCGCCAGCAGCCAAGATGGGACAGTCCACACAGATACGCAGTATTTT. It translates to CASSQDGTVHTDTQYF.

This clonotype was recorded a few times. The chain employs TRBV24-1 and TRBJ1-6, with 9 bases that match TRBD1. The V gene end was trimmed by 0 bases and the J gene end by 7 bases; junction bases not matched to a gene: 0. Germline-derived CDR1 and CDR2 are KGHDR and SFDVKD. The CDR3 sequence is 15 residues long. The CDR3 sequence is CATSDLGQGNSPLHF. CDR3 sequence (DNA): TGTGCCACCAGTGATTTGGGACAGGGGAATTCACCCCTCCACTTT.

The chain uses TRBV11-2 and TRBJ2-3; TRBD1 agrees at 7 bases. The V gene end was trimmed by 4 bases and the J gene end by 0 bases; junction bases not matched to a gene: 4. This CDR3 has 15 residues. Germline V gene lookup returns CDR1 SGHAT and CDR2 FQNNGV. The CDR3 nucleotides read TGTGCCAGCAGCTGGGACAGCTCCAGCACAGATACGCAGTATTTT. Its protein is CASSWDSSSTDTQYF.

V usage is TRBV4-2 and J usage is TRBJ2-2; 15 nucleotides agree with TRBD2. The trim removed 4 bases at V and 5 bases at J, leaving 20 bases unmatched. CDR1 and CDR2 from the germline V gene are LGHNA and YNFKEQ. There are 22 residues in the CDR3. The CDR3 loop is CASSLHKPGPGLAGGGTGELFF. The CDR3 nucleotides read TGTGCCAGCAGCCTACACAAACCAGGACCGGGACTAGCGGGAGGCGGAACCGGGGAGCTGTTTTTT.

The V and J genes are TRBV6-2 or TRBV6-3 and TRBJ2-1; D not certain. V was shortened by 2 bases and J by 6 bases, with 8 bases between the two germline ends. The germline CDR1 and CDR2 sequences are MNHEY and SVGEGT. The CDR3 runs 13 residues. Written as DNA, the CDR3 is TGTGCCAGCAGTTACCTCAGCAGCAATGAGCAGTTCTTC. Protein product: CASSYLSSNEQFF.

This clonotype has a handful of counts. The genes are TRBV12-3 or TRBV12-4 and TRBJ2-5; D possibly corresponds to TRBD2 (5 bases). Trimming stripped 1 base from V and 4 bases from J, with 10 bases between. The CDR3 totals 14 residues. CDR3 DNA: TGTGCCAGCAGTTTAGTCGGGGTGGGAGAGACCCAGTACTTC. It yields the protein CASSLVGVGETQYF.

The chain employs TRBV5-1 and TRBJ2-2; no definite D call. The CDR3 loop spans 16 amino acids. CDR1 and CDR2 from the germline V gene are SGHRS and YFSETQ. V was shortened by 4 bases and J by 5 bases, with 18 bases between the two germline ends. The CDR3 protein is CASSPGAWSLTGELFF. The CDR3 coding sequence is TGCGCCAGCAGCCCCGGTGCGTGGTCCTTAACCGGGGAGCTGTTTTTT.

The gene calls are TRBV7-2 and TRBJ2-7, with D perhaps matching TRBD2 (6 bases). V lost 1 base and J 3 bases, leaving 13 bases between the germline ends. The germline CDR1 and CDR2 sequences are SGHTA and FQGNSA. The CDR3 sequence is 15 residues long. The CDR3 spells CASSLEASEYYEQYF. CDR3 in DNA: TGTGCCAGCAGCTTAGAAGCTAGCGAGTACTACGAGCAGTACTTC.